This T cell receptor (beta chain) was captured by sequencing in a study of T cell responses to AZD1222 COVID-19 vaccine. Study observations and caveats: No repertoire was sampled before or during the peak T cell response, only after it. White British donors predominated, females outnumbered males, and clonal diversity was possibly underestimated.

Pooled samples include second doses given at about 4 or 12 weeks. J lost 3 bases, V lost 4 bases, and 5 bases had no gene match. In germline, CDR1 is SNHLY, CDR2 FYNNEI. This CDR3 spans 15 amino acids. TCRdb's table, derived via immunoSEQ multiplex PCR, lists solely in-frame clones and lacks some. This repertoire shows about 51,000 clones, approximately 90% found once; its top ten account for 0.95% to 1.2%. Only one count was recorded for this clone. Antigen unknown. This TCR was sampled from an adult who received the AZD1222 COVID-19 vaccine. Material: peripheral blood, obtained 28 days after the second AZD1222 dose. The chain combines TRBV2 with TRBJ1-5; 8 bases are shared with TRBD1. The chain's CDR3 is CASSAMTGVNQPQHF. Written as DNA, the CDR3 is TGTGCCAGCAGTGCCATGACAGGGGTCAATCAGCCCCAGCATTTT.